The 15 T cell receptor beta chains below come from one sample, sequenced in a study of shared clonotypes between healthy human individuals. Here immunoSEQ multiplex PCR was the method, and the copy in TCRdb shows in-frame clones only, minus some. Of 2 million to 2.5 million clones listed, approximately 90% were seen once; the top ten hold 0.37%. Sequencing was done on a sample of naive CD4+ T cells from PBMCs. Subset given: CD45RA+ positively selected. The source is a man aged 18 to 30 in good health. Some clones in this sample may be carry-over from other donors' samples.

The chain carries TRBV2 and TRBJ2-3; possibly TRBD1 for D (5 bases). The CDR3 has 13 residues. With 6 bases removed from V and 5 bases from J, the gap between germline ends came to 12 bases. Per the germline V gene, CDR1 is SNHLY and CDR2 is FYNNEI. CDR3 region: CASRGMTVDTQYF. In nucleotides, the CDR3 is TGTGCCAGCAGGGGAATGACAGTAGATACGCAGTATTTT.

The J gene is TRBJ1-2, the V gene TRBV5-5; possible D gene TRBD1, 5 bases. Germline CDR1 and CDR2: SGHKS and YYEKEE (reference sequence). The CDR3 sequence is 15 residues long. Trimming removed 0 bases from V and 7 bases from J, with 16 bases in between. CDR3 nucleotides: TGTGCCAGCAGCTTGGTTTTCAGGGACGGGGTTGGCTACACCTTC. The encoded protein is CASSLVFRDGVGYTF.

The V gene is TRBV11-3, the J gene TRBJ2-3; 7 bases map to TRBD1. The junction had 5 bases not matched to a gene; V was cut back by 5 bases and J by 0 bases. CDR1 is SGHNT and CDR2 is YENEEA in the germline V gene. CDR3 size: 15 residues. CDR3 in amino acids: CASSKGTASTDTQYF. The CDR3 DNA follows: TGTGCCAGCAGCAAAGGGACAGCTAGCACAGATACGCAGTATTTT.

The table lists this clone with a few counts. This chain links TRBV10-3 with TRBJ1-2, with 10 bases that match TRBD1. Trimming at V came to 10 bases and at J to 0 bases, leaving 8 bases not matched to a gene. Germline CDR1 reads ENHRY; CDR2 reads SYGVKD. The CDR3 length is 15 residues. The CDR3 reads CATSDRGEANYGYTF. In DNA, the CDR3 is TGTGCCACCTCGGACAGGGGGGAAGCTAACTATGGCTACACCTTC.

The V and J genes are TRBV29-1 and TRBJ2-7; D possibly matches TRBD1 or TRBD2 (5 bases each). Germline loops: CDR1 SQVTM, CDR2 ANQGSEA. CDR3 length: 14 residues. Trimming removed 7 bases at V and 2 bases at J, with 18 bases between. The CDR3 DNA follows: TGCAGCGAACAGATCCTTCGGGGCACCTACGAGCAGTACTTC. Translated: CSEQILRGTYEQYF.

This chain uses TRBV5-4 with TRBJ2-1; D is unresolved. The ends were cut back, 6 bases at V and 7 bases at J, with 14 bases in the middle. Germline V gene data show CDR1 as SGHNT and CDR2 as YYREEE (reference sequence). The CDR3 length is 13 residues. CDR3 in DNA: TGTGCCAGCACGGGTAGGGAAAGTAATGAGCAGTTCTTC. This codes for CASTGRESNEQFF.

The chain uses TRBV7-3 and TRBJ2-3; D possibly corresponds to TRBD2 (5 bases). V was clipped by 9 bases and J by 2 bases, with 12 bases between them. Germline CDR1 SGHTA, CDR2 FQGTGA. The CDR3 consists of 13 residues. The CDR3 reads CASGRVSTDTQYF. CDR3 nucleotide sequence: TGTGCCAGTGGGCGGGTTTCCACAGATACGCAGTATTTT.

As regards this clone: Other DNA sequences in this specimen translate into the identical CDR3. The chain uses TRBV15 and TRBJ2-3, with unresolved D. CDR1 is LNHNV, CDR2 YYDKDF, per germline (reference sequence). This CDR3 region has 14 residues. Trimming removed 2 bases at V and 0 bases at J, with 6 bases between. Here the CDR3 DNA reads TGTGCCACCAGCAGACGAACTAGCACAGATACGCAGTATTTT. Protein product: CATSRRTSTDTQYF. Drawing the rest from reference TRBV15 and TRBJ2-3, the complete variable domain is DAMVIQNPRYQVTQFGKPVTLSCSQTLNHNVMYWYQQKSSQAPKLLFHYYDKDFNNEADTPDNFQSRRPNTSFCFLDIRSPGLGDTAMYLCATSRRTSTDTQYFGPGTRLTVL.

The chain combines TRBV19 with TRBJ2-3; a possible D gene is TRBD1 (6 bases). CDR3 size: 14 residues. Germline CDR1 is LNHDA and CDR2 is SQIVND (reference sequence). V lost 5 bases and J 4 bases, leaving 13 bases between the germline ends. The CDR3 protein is CASSHRVPADTQYF. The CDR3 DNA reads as TGTGCCAGTAGTCACAGGGTACCGGCAGATACGCAGTATTTT.

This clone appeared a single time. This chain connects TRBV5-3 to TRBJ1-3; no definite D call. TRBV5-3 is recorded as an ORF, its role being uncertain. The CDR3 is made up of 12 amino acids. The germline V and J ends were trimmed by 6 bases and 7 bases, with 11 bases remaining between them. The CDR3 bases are TGTGCCAGAAACCGCAGGACGAACACCATATATTTT. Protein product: CARNRRTNTIYF.

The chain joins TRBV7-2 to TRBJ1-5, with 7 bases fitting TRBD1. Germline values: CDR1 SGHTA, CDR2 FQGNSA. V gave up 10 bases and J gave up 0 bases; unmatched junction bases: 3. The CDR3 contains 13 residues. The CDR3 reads CAITGDSNQPQHF. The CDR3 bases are TGTGCCATCACAGGGGATAGCAATCAGCCCCAGCATTTT.

The DNA for the CDR3 is TGCGCCAGCAGCGGGCGGGAGGGCCCTCCGATGAATGAGCAGTTCTTC. It translates to CASSGREGPPMNEQFF. The gene calls are TRBV5-1 and TRBJ2-1, with 9 bases fitting TRBD2. The CDR3 extends over 16 amino acids. The V and J ends lost 4 bases and 7 bases, in that order; junction bases with no gene match: 12. Per the germline V gene, CDR1 is SGHRS and CDR2 is YFSETQ.

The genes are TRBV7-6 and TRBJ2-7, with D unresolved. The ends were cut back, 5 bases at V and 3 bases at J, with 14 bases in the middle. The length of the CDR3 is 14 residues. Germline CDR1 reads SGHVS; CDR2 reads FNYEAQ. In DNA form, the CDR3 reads TGTGCCAGCAGCCCGATGGGCGAAAGCTACGAGCAGTACTTC. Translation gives CASSPMGESYEQYF. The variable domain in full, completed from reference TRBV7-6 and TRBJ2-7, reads GAGVSQSPRYKVTKRGQDVALRCDPISGHVSLYWYRQALGQGPEFLTYFNYEAQQDKSGLPNDRFSAERPEGSISTLTIQRTEQRDSAMYRCASSPMGESYEQYFGPGTRLTVT.

The CDR3 loop reads CASSLGLAGIRGEQYF. In DNA, the CDR3 is TGTGCCAGCAGCCTGGGACTAGCGGGAATCCGCGGCGAGCAGTACTTC. V usage is TRBV5-5 and J usage is TRBJ2-7; 13 positions agree with TRBD2. Unmatched junction bases numbered 10, after V lost 4 bases and J lost 6 bases. Looked up from germline, CDR1 is SGHKS and CDR2 is YYEKEE (reference sequence). The CDR3 consists of 16 residues.

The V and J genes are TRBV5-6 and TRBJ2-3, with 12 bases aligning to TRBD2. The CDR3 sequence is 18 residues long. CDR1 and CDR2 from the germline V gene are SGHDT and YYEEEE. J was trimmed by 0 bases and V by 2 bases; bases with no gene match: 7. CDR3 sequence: CASSLGLAGYSSTDTQYF. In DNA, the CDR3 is TGTGCCAGCAGCTTAGGACTAGCGGGGTACTCTAGCACAGATACGCAGTATTTT.